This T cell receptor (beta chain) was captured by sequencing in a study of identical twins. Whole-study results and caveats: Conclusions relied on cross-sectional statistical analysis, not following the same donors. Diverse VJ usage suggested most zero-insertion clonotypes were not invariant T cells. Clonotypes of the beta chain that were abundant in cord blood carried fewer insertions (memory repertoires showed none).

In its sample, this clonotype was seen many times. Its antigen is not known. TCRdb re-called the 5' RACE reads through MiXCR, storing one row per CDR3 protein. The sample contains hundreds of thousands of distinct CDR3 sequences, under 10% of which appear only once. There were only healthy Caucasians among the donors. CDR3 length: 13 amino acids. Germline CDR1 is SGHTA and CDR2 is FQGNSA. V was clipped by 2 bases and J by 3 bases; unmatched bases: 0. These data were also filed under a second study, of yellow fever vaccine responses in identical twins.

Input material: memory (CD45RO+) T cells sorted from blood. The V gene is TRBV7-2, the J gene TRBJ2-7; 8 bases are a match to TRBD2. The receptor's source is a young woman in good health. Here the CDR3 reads CASSLTSGYEQYF. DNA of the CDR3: TGTGCCAGCAGCTTAACTAGCGGCTACGAGCAGTACTTC.